These 5 T cell receptor beta chains originate from one sample sequenced in a study of regulatory T cells in long-lasting Graves disease. Construction of TCR beta libraries relied on iRepertoire HTBI primers and on Arm-PCR targeting CDR3 regions. In TCRdb, the multiplex PCR reads were re-called with MiXCR into one record per CDR3 protein. The table has fewer than 550,000 distinct CDR3 sequences, around a fifth seen once. Time point noted: persistent/refractory GD, antithyroid drugs over 5 years with positive TRAb. RNA from PBMCs was the source of the TCR library. Sample: peripheral blood mononuclear cells (PBMCs), taken when the disease was refractory, from a patient treated with antithyroid drugs. These receptors came from a female donor with Graves disease.

This clonotype was detected only a few times. The rearrangement joins TRBV29-1 to TRBJ2-7; D tentatively fits TRBD1 or TRBD2 (5 bases each). The CDR3 has 13 amino acids. With 7 bases removed from V and 0 bases from J, the gap between germline ends came to 13 bases. Germline V gives CDR1 SQVTM, CDR2 ANQGSEA. The CDR3 loop is CSAIRDGSYEQYF. For the CDR3, the DNA is TGCAGCGCTATCCGGGACGGCTCCTACGAGCAGTACTTC.

This clonotype was found a few times. The J gene is TRBJ1-1, the V gene TRBV7-9; D possibly corresponds to TRBD1 (6 bases). Trimming left V 5 bases short and J 0 bases short, with 22 bases between. Germline V lookup: CDR1 SEHNR, CDR2 FQNEAQ (reference sequence). This CDR3 is 18 amino acids long. The CDR3 DNA follows: TGTGCCAGCAGCCTGCCTCTGGGTATCGGACAGATGAACACTGAAGCTTTCTTT. This gives the protein CASSLPLGIGQMNTEAFF.

This clonotype was detected a few times. V and J are TRBV29-1 and TRBJ1-2; TRBD1 aligns across 7 bases. V was pared by 6 bases and J by 3 bases, with 7 bases of the junction left unmatched. Per germline, CDR1 SQVTM and CDR2 ANQGSEA. CDR3 length: 13 residues. This CDR3 reads CSVTTGRDYGYTF. In nucleotides, the CDR3 is TGCAGCGTAACGACAGGGAGAGACTATGGCTACACCTTC.

The V gene is TRBV10-3, the J gene TRBJ1-2; D is uncertain. The CDR3 spans 14 residues. CDR1 is ENHRY, CDR2 SYGVKD, per germline. Trimming took off 10 bases at V and 4 bases at J, with 19 bases between the two ends. CDR3 nucleotide sequence: TGTGCCACGAACGCGGATACGTTTGGCTATGGCTACACCTTC. Amino acids: CATNADTFGYGYTF.

This clonotype was counted only a few times. One base away lies a much larger clone, so this may be a sequencing read error. The rearrangement uses TRBV28 and TRBJ2-4; D is undetermined. With 7 bases removed from V and 1 base from J, the gap between germline ends came to 14 bases. The CDR3 is 15 residues long. From germline, CDR1 is MDHEN and CDR2 SYDVKM. For the CDR3, the DNA is TGTGCCAGCAATTCCGAAGGGTGGGCCAAAAACATTCAGTACTTC. Protein product: CASNSEGWAKNIQYF.